One TCR beta chain is described in this entry. Antigen specificity is unknown. This sample is drawn from a study of T cell repertoires in cytomegalovirus infection. Study-wide background: CMV epitopes used comprised recently identified HLA-C-restricted ones and well-studied HLA-B-restricted ones. Public TCR beta signatures were indicative of both CMV infection and a matching HLA type.

V was shortened by 1 base and J by 5 bases, with 15 bases between the two germline ends. Germline lookup yields CDR1 SGHTA and CDR2 FQGNSA. The CDR3 consists of 16 residues. Study results and limitations: HLA-C-restricted CMV clonotypes gave the most frequent clonotype in two of eight donors. Cumulative frequency (of public TCR beta family members) identified carriers of CMV plus the relevant HLA.

TCRdb redid the calling of the reads with MiXCR, one entry per CDR3 protein. This table holds 380,000 or so distinct CDR3 sequences, about 35% found once. The clonotype originates from a human donor in good health (CMV status not recorded). Some clones in this sample may be carry-over from other donors' samples. The sample consisted of cultured PBMCs, taken from culture after CMV antigen stimulation. The V call is TRBV7-2, the J call TRBJ1-5; D is uncertain. In DNA, the CDR3 is TGTGCCAGCAGCTTAGTAGCGGGGAATGGGTATCAGCCCCAGCATTTT. This translates into CASSLVAGNGYQPQHF.